Sequencing of this TCR beta chain was carried out in a study of cytomegalovirus exposure and HLA in healthy donors. About the study: Approximately 80 million unique TCRs, all from HLA-typed donors, were included in an early release of the data. Genetic ancestry analysis placed 75% to 85% of the 398 donors that were genotyped in the Caucasian-associated cluster.

The CDR3 consists of 16 residues. V lost 1 base and J lost 1, with 13 bases in between. Germline values: CDR1 MNHEY, CDR2 SVGAGI. In nominal health when sampled, donors likely had unrecorded immune exposures nonetheless. Researchers ran the PCR with 60 Vbeta and 13 Jbeta primers. TCRdb keeps only in-frame clones here, not all; method: immunoSEQ multiplex PCR. There are tens of thousands of clones in the sample; roughly 73% occur only once, and around 2% lies in the top ten. This chain connects TRBV6-5 to TRBJ1-1; D is uncertain. Specimen: PBMCs. The sequence came from a man aged 40-50 years in good health and CMV-seronegative. CDR3 sequence: CASSYFLELKNTEAFF. The CDR3 coding sequence is TGTGCCAGCAGTTACTTTTTGGAGCTAAAGAACACTGAAGCTTTCTTT.